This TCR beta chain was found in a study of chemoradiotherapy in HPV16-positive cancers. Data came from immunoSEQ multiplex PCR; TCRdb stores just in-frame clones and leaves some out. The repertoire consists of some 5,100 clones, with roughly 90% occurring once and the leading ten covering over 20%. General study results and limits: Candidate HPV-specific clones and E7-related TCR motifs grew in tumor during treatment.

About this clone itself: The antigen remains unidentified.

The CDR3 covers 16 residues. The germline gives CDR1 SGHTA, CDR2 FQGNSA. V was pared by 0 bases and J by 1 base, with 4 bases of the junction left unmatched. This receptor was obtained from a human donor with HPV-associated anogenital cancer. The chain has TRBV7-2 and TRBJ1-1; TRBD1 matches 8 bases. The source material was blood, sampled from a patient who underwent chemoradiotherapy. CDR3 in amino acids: CASSLAIDRGNTEAFF. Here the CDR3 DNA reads TGTGCCAGCAGCTTAGCTATCGACAGGGGGAACACTGAAGCTTTCTTT.